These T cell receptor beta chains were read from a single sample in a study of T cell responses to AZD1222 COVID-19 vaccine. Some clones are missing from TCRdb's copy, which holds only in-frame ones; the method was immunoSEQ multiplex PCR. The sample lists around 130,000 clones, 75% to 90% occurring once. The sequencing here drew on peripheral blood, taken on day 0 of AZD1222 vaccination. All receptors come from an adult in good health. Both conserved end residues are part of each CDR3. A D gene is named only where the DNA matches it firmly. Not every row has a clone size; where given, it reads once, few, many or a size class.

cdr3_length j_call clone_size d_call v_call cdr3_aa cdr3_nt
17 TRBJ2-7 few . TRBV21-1 CASSTLTGGGWSYEQYF TGTGCCAGCAGCACCCTGACGGGTGGGGGATGGTCCTACGAGCAGTACTTC
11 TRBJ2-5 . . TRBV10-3 CAISGGETQYF TGTGCCATCAGTGGCGGTGAGACCCAGTACTTC
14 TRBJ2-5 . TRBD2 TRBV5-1 CASRTSGGEETQYF TGCGCCAGCAGGACTAGCGGGGGGGAAGAGACCCAGTACTTC
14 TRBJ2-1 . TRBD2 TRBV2 CASSFRTSGNEQFF TGTGCCAGCAGCTTTAGGACTAGCGGTAATGAGCAGTTCTTC
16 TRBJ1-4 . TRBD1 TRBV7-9 CASSTGQVATNEKLFF TGTGCCAGCAGCACAGGACAGGTAGCAACTAATGAAAAACTGTTTTTT
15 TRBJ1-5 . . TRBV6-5 CASSYSQGSNQPQHF TGTGCCAGCAGTTACTCTCAGGGCAGCAATCAGCCCCAGCATTTT
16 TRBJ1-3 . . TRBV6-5 CASSYSLGGAGNTIYF TGTGCCAGCAGTTACTCGCTCGGGGGGGCTGGAAACACCATATATTTT
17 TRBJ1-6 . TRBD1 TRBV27 CASSSRTGRAYNSPLHF TGTGCCAGCAGTTCACGGACAGGGCGGGCCTATAATTCACCCCTCCACTTT
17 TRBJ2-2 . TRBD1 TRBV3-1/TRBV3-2 CASSPLDRASYTGELFF TGTGCCAGCAGCCCCCTGGACAGGGCCTCATACACCGGGGAGCTGTTTTTT
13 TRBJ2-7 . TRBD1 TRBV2 CASTGQGWYEQYF TGTGCCAGCACGGGACAGGGTTGGTACGAGCAGTACTTC
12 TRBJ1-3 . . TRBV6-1 CASSEQGNTIYF TGTGCCAGCAGTGAACAGGGAAACACCATATATTTT
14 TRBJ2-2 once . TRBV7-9 CASSPRDTGGELFF TGTGCCAGCAGCCCACGGGACACCGGCGGGGAGCTGTTTTTT
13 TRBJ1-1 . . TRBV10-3 CAISVDKNTEAFF TGTGCCATCAGTGTCGACAAGAACACTGAAGCTTTCTTT
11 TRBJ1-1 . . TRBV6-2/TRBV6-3 CASSFYLEAFF TGTGCCAGCAGCTTTTACCTTGAAGCTTTCTTT
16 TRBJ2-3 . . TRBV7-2 CASSLVSRPSTDTQYF TGTGCCAGCAGCTTAGTTAGTAGACCTAGCACAGATACGCAGTATTTT
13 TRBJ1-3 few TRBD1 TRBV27 CANWDSSGNTIYF TGTGCCAACTGGGACAGCTCTGGAAACACCATATATTTT
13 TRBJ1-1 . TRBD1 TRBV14 CASSRQGVTEAFF TGTGCCAGCAGCCGTCAGGGGGTAACTGAAGCTTTCTTT
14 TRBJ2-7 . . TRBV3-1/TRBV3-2 CASSLQGNSYEQYF TGTGCCAGCAGCCTTCAGGGCAACTCCTACGAGCAGTACTTC
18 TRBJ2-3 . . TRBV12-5 CASGSRLYTTVGGDTQYF TGTGCTAGTGGTTCTCGCCTTTACACAACAGTAGGAGGAGATACGCAGTATTTT
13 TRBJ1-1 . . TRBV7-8 CASSFQSIAEAFF TGTGCCAGCAGCTTTCAATCGATCGCTGAAGCTTTCTTT
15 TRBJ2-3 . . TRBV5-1 CASSRSQTTTDTQYF TGCGCCAGCAGCCGGAGCCAGACTACCACAGATACGCAGTATTTT
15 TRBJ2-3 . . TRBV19 CASKLQGGGTDTQYF TGTGCCAGTAAACTACAGGGAGGAGGCACAGATACGCAGTATTTT
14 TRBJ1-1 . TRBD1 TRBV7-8 CASSFQGQEHEAFF TGTGCCAGCAGCTTCCAAGGACAGGAACATGAAGCTTTCTTT
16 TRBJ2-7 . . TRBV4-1 CASSQVSGLSSYEQYF TGCGCCAGCAGCCAGGTCAGCGGACTCTCCTCCTACGAGCAGTACTTC
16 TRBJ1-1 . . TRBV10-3 CASTTSAGPLNTEAFF TGTGCCTCCACGACGTCGGCAGGGCCCCTGAACACTGAAGCTTTCTTT
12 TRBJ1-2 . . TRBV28 CASSLGTRGYTF TGTGCCAGCAGTTTGGGTACAAGGGGCTACACCTTC
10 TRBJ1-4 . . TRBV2 CASSDGKLFF TGTGCCAGCTCGGATGGAAAACTGTTTTTT
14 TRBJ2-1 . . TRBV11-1 CASSLAGGVFEQFF TGTGCCAGCAGCTTAGCGGGAGGCGTCTTTGAGCAGTTCTTC
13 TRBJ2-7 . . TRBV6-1 CASSEASLGEQYF TGTGCCAGCAGTGAAGCAAGTCTAGGGGAGCAGTACTTC
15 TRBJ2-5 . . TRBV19 CASSSTLAIGETQYF TGTGCCAGTAGTTCAACCTTAGCGATCGGCGAGACCCAGTACTTC
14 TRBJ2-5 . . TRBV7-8 CASSPLNSLQTQYF TGTGCCAGCAGCCCCCTTAACAGTTTGCAGACCCAGTACTTC
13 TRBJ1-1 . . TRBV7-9 CASSSTGNTEAFF TGTGCCAGCAGCTCGACAGGGAACACTGAAGCTTTCTTT
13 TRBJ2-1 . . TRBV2 CASKAGTSNEQFF TGTGCCAGCAAAGCCGGGACATCCAATGAGCAGTTCTTC
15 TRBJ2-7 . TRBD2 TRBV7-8 CASSQGTSETYEQYF TGTGCCAGCAGCCAAGGGACTAGCGAGACCTACGAGCAGTACTTC
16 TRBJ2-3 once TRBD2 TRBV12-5 CASGLGAGPFDDTQYF TGTGCTAGTGGTTTAGGAGCGGGACCGTTTGACGATACGCAGTATTTT
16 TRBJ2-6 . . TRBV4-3 CASSQVRGSGANVLTF TGCGCCAGCAGCCAAGTACGAGGGTCTGGGGCCAACGTCCTGACTTTC
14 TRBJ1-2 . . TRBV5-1 CASSFTGDLYGYTF TGCGCCAGCAGCTTCACAGGAGACCTATATGGCTACACCTTC
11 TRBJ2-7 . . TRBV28 CASSSRYEQYF TGTGCCAGCAGTTCCCGGTACGAGCAGTACTTC
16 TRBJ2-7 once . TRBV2 CASSVFQGSTPYEQYF TGTGCCAGCAGTGTGTTCCAAGGCAGTACTCCCTACGAGCAGTACTTC
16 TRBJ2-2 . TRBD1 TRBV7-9 CASSVRGGAGTGELFF TGTGCCAGCAGCGTAAGAGGGGGCGCGGGCACCGGGGAGCTGTTTTTT
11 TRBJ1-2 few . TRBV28 CASRRTYGYTF TGTGCCAGCCGCCGGACCTATGGCTACACCTTC
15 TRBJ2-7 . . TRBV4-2 CASSQGLERTYEQYF TGTGCCAGCAGCCAAGGACTAGAACGGACCTACGAGCAGTACTTC